The 29 T cell receptor beta chains given below trace back to one sample, sequenced in a study of blood T cell repertoires in COVID-19. Using immunoSEQ multiplex PCR, the repertoire was profiled, and TCRdb retains in-frame clones only, with some absent. The sample lists approximately 360,000 clones; approximately 87% were seen once. Sequencing was done on a sample of PBMCs or T cells enriched from blood (not recorded which). These receptor sequences come from a man in his forties or fifties in a cohort exposed to, infected with or recovered from COVID-19 (not recorded which).

The chain links TRBV7-9 to TRBJ1-2; D remains ambiguous. This CDR3 comprises 12 residues. CDR1 SEHNR and CDR2 FQNEAQ come from the germline V gene (reference sequence). Trimming removed 4 bases from V and 8 bases from J, with 11 bases in between. In DNA, the CDR3 is TGTGCCAGCAGCTCCCAGGACTGGGGCTACACCTTC. Its protein is CASSSQDWGYTF.

The chain links TRBV3-1 (or the pseudogene TRBV3-2) to TRBJ2-3, with 9 bases lining up with TRBD2. Germline lookup yields CDR1 LGHDT and CDR2 YNNKEL (reference sequence). CDR3 length equals 15 residues. With V trimmed by 3 bases and J by 4 bases, 5 bases remained unmatched. In DNA, the CDR3 is TGTGCCAGCAGCCATAGCGGGAGTGGGGCAGATACGCAGTATTTT. This encodes CASSHSGSGADTQYF.

A few counts support this clone. The chain uses TRBV5-4 and TRBJ1-3; 8 bases fit TRBD1. This CDR3 spans 14 amino acids. V trimming: 3 bases; J trimming: 3 bases; junction bases outside the gene matches: 2. Germline lookup yields CDR1 SGHNT and CDR2 YYREEE (reference sequence). The CDR3 DNA reads as TGTGCCAGCAGCTCCAGGGGGCTTGGAAACACCATATATTTT. The encoded protein is CASSSRGLGNTIYF.

This chain links TRBV19 with TRBJ1-4; D call uncertain. V was shortened by 7 bases and J by 6 bases, with 18 bases between the two germline ends. Germline loops: CDR1 LNHDA, CDR2 SQIVND (reference sequence). This CDR3 is built from 15 residues. CDR3 nucleotide sequence: TGTGCCAGTACCTTATCTGGCGGAGGGTATGAAAAACTGTTTTTT. Its protein product is CASTLSGGGYEKLFF.

The CDR3 bases are TGCGCCAGCAGTTCAGGGGCGAGCACAGATACGCAGTATTTT. It yields the protein CASSSGASTDTQYF. The rearrangement links TRBV5-1 to TRBJ2-3; a possible D gene is TRBD1 (6 bases). The V and J ends lost 5 bases and 0 bases respectively, with 10 bases between them. The length of the CDR3 is 14 residues. Germline V gene data show CDR1 as SGHRS and CDR2 as YFSETQ.

This clone came up a few times. The chain links TRBV6-4 to TRBJ2-1; 14 nucleotides line up with TRBD2. Germline V gene lookup returns CDR1 MRHNA and CDR2 SNTAGT. V lost 6 bases, J lost 9 bases, and 10 bases stayed unmatched. This CDR3 comprises 16 residues. CDR3: CASREGTSGRGGEQFF. The DNA for the CDR3 is TGTGCCAGCAGGGAAGGGACTAGCGGGAGAGGGGGTGAGCAGTTCTTC.

This chain connects TRBV6-5 to TRBJ1-5; 11 bases match TRBD1. This CDR3 is 14 amino acids long. After removal of 6 bases from V and 6 bases from J, the junction contained 4 bases not matched to a gene. CDR1 and CDR2 from the germline V gene are MNHEY and SVGAGI. The CDR3 reads CASRGQGASQPQHF. CDR3 nucleotide sequence: TGTGCCAGCAGAGGACAGGGGGCAAGTCAGCCCCAGCATTTT.

The J gene is TRBJ1-2, the V gene TRBV5-1; D not certain. Trimming stripped 1 base from V and 2 bases from J, with 6 bases between. The germline V gene has CDR1 SGHRS and CDR2 YFSETQ. This CDR3 is 13 amino acids long. The CDR3 sequence: CASSLLRNYGYTF. The CDR3 DNA sequence: TGCGCCAGCAGCTTGTTACGGAACTATGGCTACACCTTC.

The table lists this clone with a count of one. V usage is TRBV7-8 and J usage is TRBJ2-1; 12 bases align to TRBD2. Losses at the gene ends were 0 bases for V and 5 bases for J; bases not matched to a gene: 5. The germline CDR1 and CDR2 sequences are SGHVS and FQNEAQ. The CDR3 extends over 17 amino acids. The chain's CDR3 is CASSLALTSGRNNEQFF. The CDR3 DNA reads TGTGCCAGCAGCTTAGCGCTTACTAGCGGGAGGAACAATGAGCAGTTCTTC. Complete variable domain (other parts from reference TRBV7-8 and TRBJ2-1): GAGVSQSPRYKVAKRGQDVALRCDPISGHVSLFWYQQALGQGPEFLTYFQNEAQLDKSGLPSDRFFAERPEGSVSTLKIQRTQQEDSAVYLCASSLALTSGRNNEQFFGPGTRLTVL.

V and J are TRBV28 and TRBJ1-2; 7 bases map to TRBD1. CDR1 MDHEN and CDR2 SYDVKM come from the germline V gene. The V gene end was trimmed by 6 bases and the J gene end by 1 base; junction bases not matched to a gene: 2. The CDR3 is made up of 13 amino acids. The CDR3 protein is CASRTGINYGYTF. In nucleotides, the CDR3 is TGTGCCAGCAGGACAGGGATTAACTATGGCTACACCTTC.

This chain connects TRBV29-1 to TRBJ1-1; TRBD1 is a possible D gene (6 bases). Trimming removed 3 bases from V and 4 bases from J, with 15 bases in between. The length of the CDR3 is 14 residues. Germline V gives CDR1 SQVTM, CDR2 ANQGSEA. The CDR3 sequence: CSVDRGAVGTEAFF. CDR3 sequence (DNA): TGCAGCGTTGACCGGGGGGCTGTTGGCACTGAAGCTTTCTTT.

This clone was recorded only once. The genes are TRBV5-5 and TRBJ2-3; D gene uncertain. Between the trimmed V and J ends, which lost 0 bases and 3 bases, there was a span of 5 bases. The germline V gene has CDR1 SGHKS and CDR2 YYEKEE (reference sequence). The CDR3 consists of 13 residues. The CDR3 sequence: CASSLVLTDTQYF. The CDR3 region has the DNA TGTGCCAGCAGCTTGGTACTGACAGATACGCAGTATTTT.

CDR3: CASSRVPNTEAFF. CDR3 coding DNA: TGTGCCAGCAGCCGCGTCCCGAACACTGAAGCTTTCTTT. The gene calls are TRBV7-9 and TRBJ1-1; D unclear. Germline lookup yields CDR1 SEHNR and CDR2 FQNEAQ (reference sequence). CDR3 length: 13 residues. The germline V and J ends were trimmed by 5 bases and 1 base, with 8 bases remaining between them. Complete variable domain (other parts from reference TRBV7-9 and TRBJ1-1): DTGVSQNPRHKITKRGQNVTFRCDPISEHNRLYWYRQTLGQGPEFLTYFQNEAQLEKSRLLSDRFSAERPKGSFSTLEIQRTEQGDSAMYLCASSRVPNTEAFFGQGTRLTVV.

The V and J genes are TRBV11-3 and TRBJ2-3; tentative D call: TRBD1 (6 bases). V was pared by 2 bases and J by 2 bases, with 8 bases between. CDR3 size: 14 residues. The germline CDR1 and CDR2 sequences are SGHNT and YENEEA. CDR3 loop: CASSLNRVTDTQYF. CDR3 bases: TGTGCCAGCAGCTTAAACAGGGTCACAGATACGCAGTATTTT.

This clone has only one observation. The CDR3 region is CSASSRQSSYNSPLHF. DNA of the CDR3: TGCAGTGCTAGTTCCAGGCAGAGCTCCTATAATTCACCCCTCCACTTT. This chain connects TRBV20-1 to TRBJ1-6, with D uncertain. The V gene lost 3 bases and the J gene lost 0 bases, with 12 bases spanning the gap. The length of the CDR3 is 16 residues. Looked up from germline, CDR1 is DFQATT and CDR2 is SNEGSKA (reference sequence).

Regarding this clone: Other DNA sequences of this sample code for an identical CDR3. This chain links TRBV5-6 with TRBJ1-1, with no clear D. Between the trimmed V and J ends, which lost 2 bases and 2 bases, there was a span of 10 bases. The length of the CDR3 is 14 residues. CDR1 and CDR2 from the germline V gene are SGHDT and YYEEEE. CDR3 nucleotide sequence: TGTGCCAGCAGCTTTTCGGGGTCTAACACTGAAGCTTTCTTT. The encoded protein is CASSFSGSNTEAFF.

The chain has TRBV11-2 and TRBJ1-2, with 8 bases that match TRBD1. Losses at the gene ends were 1 base for V and 8 bases for J; bases not matched to a gene: 3. This CDR3 spans 13 amino acids. Per germline, CDR1 SGHAT and CDR2 FQNNGV. The CDR3 loop is CASSLGGQDGYTF. CDR3 sequence (DNA): TGTGCCAGCAGCTTAGGGGGACAGGACGGCTACACCTTC.

This chain connects TRBV7-3 to TRBJ2-2, with D perhaps matching TRBD2 (5 bases). This CDR3 has 14 residues. Trimming left V 1 base short and J 6 bases short, with 9 bases between. Germline loops: CDR1 SGHTA, CDR2 FQGTGA. For the CDR3, the DNA is TGTGCCAGCAGCTTAAACGGGGTAGCCGGGGAGCTGTTTTTT. Translating it yields CASSLNGVAGELFF.

V is TRBV27 and J is TRBJ2-5, with 7 positions matching TRBD1. This CDR3 spans 13 amino acids. Germline V CDR1 and CDR2: MNHEY, SMNVEV (reference sequence). Trimming cost V 4 bases and J 5 bases; bases outside gene matches: 4. The CDR3: CASSSRGRETQYF. As DNA, the CDR3 is TGTGCCAGCAGTTCTAGGGGGCGGGAGACCCAGTACTTC.

This clone was recorded once. The chain joins TRBV6-5 to TRBJ1-2, with a weak D call TRBD1 (6 bases). There are 13 residues in the CDR3. Germline assignment: CDR1 MNHEY and CDR2 SVGAGI. V lost 6 bases and J 2 bases, leaving 10 bases between the germline ends. This CDR3 reads CASRQGGNYGYTF. The CDR3 bases are TGTGCCAGCAGACAGGGTGGAAACTATGGCTACACCTTC.

The V gene is TRBV28, the J gene TRBJ1-2, with D maybe TRBD1 (5 bases). CDR3 length: 13 amino acids. Looked up from germline, CDR1 is MDHEN and CDR2 is SYDVKM. Trimming pared 4 bases from V and 7 bases from J, leaving 13 bases between. CDR3 sequence (DNA): TGTGCCAGCAGTTCCCCTCCCGGGGGTGGCTACACCTTC. It encodes CASSSPPGGGYTF.

The rearrangement links TRBV29-1 to TRBJ2-3; D might be TRBD1 (5 bases). Germline V gene sequence: CDR1 SQVTM, CDR2 ANQGSEA. Between the trimmed V and J ends, which lost 7 bases and 2 bases, there was a span of 13 bases. The CDR3 contains 13 residues. The CDR3 nucleotides read TGCAGCGGTAGACAGAAACTCACAGATACGCAGTATTTT. It translates to CSGRQKLTDTQYF.

This chain links TRBV5-1 with TRBJ2-7; 10 bases align to TRBD2. The CDR3 sequence is 14 residues long. J gave up 4 bases and V 3 bases, and 4 bases lay outside the gene matches. From germline, CDR1 is SGHRS and CDR2 YFSETQ. The CDR3 sequence is CASSYTSGTYEQYF. CDR3 DNA: TGCGCCAGCAGCTATACTAGCGGGACATACGAGCAGTACTTC.

This chain connects TRBV7-9 to TRBJ2-1; possibly TRBD1 for D (6 bases). Trimming took 2 bases from V and 4 from J, leaving 15 bases between them. Germline loops: CDR1 SEHNR, CDR2 FQNEAQ (reference sequence). The CDR3 has 16 amino acids. In DNA, the CDR3 is TGTGCCAGCAGCTTAACGTGGAGGCAGGGGTACAATGAGCAGTTCTTC. Protein: CASSLTWRQGYNEQFF.

The genes are TRBV6-5 and TRBJ2-1; 12 bases map to TRBD2. The CDR3 runs 15 residues. Germline V gene sequence: CDR1 MNHEY, CDR2 SVGAGI. V trimming: 6 bases; J trimming: 0 bases; junction bases outside the gene matches: 0. CDR3 sequence reads: CASRTSGSSYNEQFF. The CDR3 DNA is TGTGCCAGCAGGACTAGCGGGAGCTCCTACAATGAGCAGTTCTTC.

The V gene is TRBV30, the J gene TRBJ1-4, with D possibly TRBD1 on 6 matching bases. The CDR3 consists of 14 residues. In germline, CDR1 is GTSNPN, CDR2 SVGIG (reference sequence). Deletions cut 3 bases from V and 5 bases from J, with 13 bases between. CDR3 sequence: CAWSRLQGNEKLFF. Here the CDR3 DNA reads TGTGCCTGGAGCCGACTGCAGGGGAATGAAAAACTGTTTTTT. Together with reference TRBV30 and TRBJ1-4, the CDR3 gives the full variable domain: SQTIHQWPATLVQPVGSPLSLECTVEGTSNPNLYWYRQAAGRGLQLLFYSVGIGQISSEVPQNLSASRPQDRQFILSSKKLLLSDSGFYLCAWSRLQGNEKLFFGSGTQLSVL.

The chain uses TRBV24-1 and TRBJ2-3; D is undetermined. V lost 5 bases and J lost 0, with 5 bases in between. The CDR3 consists of 13 residues. Germline values: CDR1 KGHDR, CDR2 SFDVKD. The CDR3, as DNA: TGTGCCACCAGTGTCGGGAGCACAGATACGCAGTATTTT. It encodes CATSVGSTDTQYF.

This clone showed up just a few times. This chain joins TRBV28 and TRBJ1-5, with D possibly TRBD1 on 6 matching bases. Germline assignment: CDR1 MDHEN and CDR2 SYDVKM. Trimming removed 3 bases from V and 1 base from J, with 7 bases in between. The CDR3 runs 14 residues. Written as DNA, the CDR3 is TGTGCCAGCAGTTTCGACAGGAGCAATCAGCCCCAGCATTTT. This codes for CASSFDRSNQPQHF.

This rearrangement joins TRBV7-6 to TRBJ2-3, with 8 positions matching TRBD1. CDR1 and CDR2 (germline): SGHVS, FNYEAQ. V trimming: 4 bases; J trimming: 2 bases; junction bases outside the gene matches: 5. The CDR3 loop spans 15 amino acids. CDR3 in DNA: TGTGCCAGCAGCTCCCGGGACAGGACCACAGATACGCAGTATTTT. Encoded protein: CASSSRDRTTDTQYF.